Following are 23 T cell receptor beta chains from one sample sequenced in a study of cytotoxic CD8 clonotypes in ibrutinib-treated CLL. The table came from immunoSEQ multiplex PCR; TCRdb's copy has only in-frame clones and leaves some out. The sample yields about 140,000 clones, more than 75% seen once. The sequences come from PBMCs, collected after 36 months of ibrutinib treatment. Receptors were obtained from a human donor with chronic lymphocytic leukemia.

This chain connects TRBV2 to TRBJ2-3; no reliable D call. This CDR3 region has 13 residues. Germline-derived CDR1 and CDR2 are SNHLY and FYNNEI. V was shortened by 5 bases and J by 2 bases, with 8 bases between the two germline ends. Here the CDR3 reads CASSFENTDTQYF. As DNA, the CDR3 is TGTGCCAGCAGTTTTGAGAACACAGATACGCAGTATTTT.

The chain has TRBV7-6 and TRBJ2-7; a weak D match, TRBD2 (6 bases). Trimming removed 5 bases at V and 5 bases at J, with 16 bases between. The CDR3 extends over 14 amino acids. Germline assignment: CDR1 SGHVS and CDR2 FNYEAQ. The CDR3 nucleotides are TGTGCCAGCAGCAAACTAGCCGGAGTCAACGAGCAGTACTTC. Protein product: CASSKLAGVNEQYF. The full variable domain, with the rest looked up from reference TRBV7-6 and TRBJ2-7, is GAGVSQSPRYKVTKRGQDVALRCDPISGHVSLYWYRQALGQGPEFLTYFNYEAQQDKSGLPNDRFSAERPEGSISTLTIQRTEQRDSAMYRCASSKLAGVNEQYFGPGTRLTVT.

About this clone itself: Other DNA sequences in this specimen translate into the identical CDR3. This chain connects TRBV6-5 to TRBJ2-3; the match to TRBD1 covers 10 bases. J lost 4 bases, V lost 0 bases, and 4 bases had no gene match. The germline V gene has CDR1 MNHEY and CDR2 SVGAGI. CDR3 size: 16 residues. The chain's CDR3 is CASSYSGTGVADTQYF. CDR3 sequence (DNA): TGTGCCAGCAGTTACTCCGGGACAGGGGTTGCAGATACGCAGTATTTT.

The chain recombines TRBV9 with TRBJ2-7; 8 bases align to TRBD1. This CDR3 spans 14 amino acids. Germline loops: CDR1 SGDLS, CDR2 YYNGEE. Trimming cost V 4 bases and J 3 bases; bases outside gene matches: 6. The CDR3 coding sequence is TGTGCCAGCAGCCCCCGGACAGGGTACTACGAGCAGTACTTC. Protein: CASSPRTGYYEQYF. The variable domain in full, with the rest retrieved from reference TRBV9 and TRBJ2-7, is DSGVTQTPKHLITATGQRVTLRCSPRSGDLSVYWYQQSLDQGLQFLIQYYNGEERAKGNILERFSAQQFPDLHSELNLSSLELGDSALYFCASSPRTGYYEQYFGPGTRLTVT.

V gene TRBV7-6 combines with J gene TRBJ2-5; TRBD2 is a possible D gene (6 bases). Trimming cost V 8 bases and J 13 bases, with 20 bases left between them. Germline V gene data show CDR1 as SGHVS and CDR2 as FNYEAQ. There are 12 residues in the CDR3. CDR3 nucleotides: TGTGCCAGCGGAAACGGGGGAACAAGCGCGTACTTC. This sequence encodes CASGNGGTSAYF.

This rearrangement joins TRBV27 to TRBJ1-1; possibly TRBD1 for D (6 bases). The CDR3 is 16 amino acids. Per the germline V gene, CDR1 is MNHEY and CDR2 is SMNVEV (reference sequence). V lost 8 bases and J lost 1, with 20 bases in between. The CDR3 is CASGFYPGHSNTEAFF. CDR3 nucleotide sequence: TGTGCCAGCGGATTTTATCCGGGACACTCGAACACTGAAGCTTTCTTT.

The gene calls are TRBV7-2 and TRBJ2-1; 12 bases are a match to TRBD2. Germline CDR1 reads SGHTA; CDR2 reads FQGNSA. V gave up 5 bases and J gave up 6 bases; unmatched junction bases: 5. This CDR3 is 15 amino acids long. The CDR3 nucleotides are TGTGCCAGCAGCAGACTAGCGGGGGCCCTCAATGAGCAGTTCTTC. Its protein is CASSRLAGALNEQFF.

This clone was counted only a few times. The sample contains more than one DNA sequence encoding this CDR3. The chain links TRBV6-1 to TRBJ2-7, with a tentative D call TRBD2 (6 bases). CDR1 MNHNS and CDR2 SASEGT come from the germline V gene. Trimming removed 6 bases at V and 0 bases at J, with 12 bases between. The CDR3 spans 14 residues. DNA of the CDR3: TGTGCCAGCAGGGACTACCAGAGCTCCTACGAGCAGTACTTC. Translation gives CASRDYQSSYEQYF.

The chain carries TRBV6-4 and TRBJ2-1; TRBD2 aligns across 7 bases. The germline V gene has CDR1 MRHNA and CDR2 SNTAGT. V gave up 1 base and J gave up 6 bases; unmatched junction bases: 3. CDR3 length: 14 residues. The DNA for the CDR3 is TGTGCCAGCAGTGACTTCGGGGGGACCAATGAGCAGTTCTTC. Protein sequence: CASSDFGGTNEQFF.

This rearrangement joins TRBV19 to TRBJ2-3; tentatively, D is TRBD1 (6 bases). CDR1 and CDR2 from the germline V gene are LNHDA and SQIVND (reference sequence). The CDR3 loop spans 15 amino acids. V shed 4 bases and J shed 6 bases, with 17 bases lying between them. The CDR3 region has the DNA TGTGCCAGTAGTACCGCCGGGACAACCTTGGATACGCAGTATTTT. Amino acid sequence: CASSTAGTTLDTQYF.

The rearrangement links TRBV4-2 to TRBJ2-7, with a possible D match to TRBD1 (6 bases). CDR3 length equals 16 residues. Trimming took 0 bases from V and 2 from J, leaving 14 bases between them. In germline, CDR1 is LGHNA, CDR2 YNFKEQ. DNA for the CDR3: TGTGCCAGCAGCCAAGATTGGGGACACCCAACCTACGAGCAGTACTTC. This translates into CASSQDWGHPTYEQYF.

V and J are TRBV9 and TRBJ2-7, with 10 bases fitting TRBD1. The CDR3 is 15 amino acids. Germline V lookup: CDR1 SGDLS, CDR2 YYNGEE. Trimming at V came to 0 bases and at J to 2 bases, leaving 2 bases not matched to a gene. The CDR3 DNA reads TGTGCCAGCAGCGTAGATGGGACAGGGGCCTACGAGCAGTACTTC. Its translation: CASSVDGTGAYEQYF.

This clone was recorded once. The chain employs TRBV14 and TRBJ1-1; possible D gene TRBD1, 6 bases. Trimming stripped 7 bases from V and 2 bases from J, with 11 bases between. The CDR3 is 13 residues long. The V gene's germline CDR1 is SGHDN and CDR2 FVKESK. The CDR3 is CASKYRDNTEAFF. CDR3 sequence (DNA): TGTGCCAGCAAATACAGGGACAACACTGAAGCTTTCTTT.

CDR3 nucleotide sequence: TGTGCCAGCAGTCGCAACGGGGCCCCGCAAGAGACCCAGTACTTC. This gives the protein CASSRNGAPQETQYF. This chain uses TRBV27 with TRBJ2-5, with D tentatively TRBD1 or TRBD2 (5 bases each). The CDR3 totals 15 residues. The germline gives CDR1 MNHEY, CDR2 SMNVEV (reference sequence). Deletions cut 5 bases from V and 2 bases from J, with 15 bases between.

The J gene is TRBJ2-7, the V gene TRBV5-4, with 7 bases identical to TRBD1. Looked up from germline, CDR1 is SGHNT and CDR2 is YYREEE (reference sequence). V gave up 5 bases and J gave up 6 bases; unmatched junction bases: 11. This CDR3 comprises 14 residues. The CDR3 reads CASRRGTVLGEQYF. The DNA for the CDR3 is TGTGCCAGCAGACGAGGGACAGTTCTTGGCGAGCAGTACTTC.

V usage is TRBV6-5 and J usage is TRBJ1-4; 7 positions agree with TRBD1. The germline gives CDR1 MNHEY, CDR2 SVGAGI. The length of the CDR3 is 14 residues. The V segment lost 5 bases and the J segment 8 bases; nucleotides outside the gene matches: 8. The CDR3, as DNA: TGTGCCAGCAGTGCTGACAGGGCGGGGGAAAAACTGTTTTTT. Its translation: CASSADRAGEKLFF.

Written as DNA, the CDR3 is TGCAGCGTTGAGAGCCACAACTATGGCTACACCTTC. It encodes CSVESHNYGYTF. The J gene is TRBJ1-2, the V gene TRBV29-1; D is uncertain. The CDR3 totals 12 residues. Trimming removed 3 bases at V and 2 bases at J, with 7 bases between. Germline CDR1 and CDR2: SQVTM and ANQGSEA.

The J gene is TRBJ1-2, the V gene TRBV30; D remains ambiguous. V gave up 1 base and J gave up 7 bases, with 19 bases separating them. The germline CDR1 and CDR2 sequences are GTSNPN and SVGIG (reference sequence). CDR3 size: 15 residues. CDR3 sequence reads: CAWSGSLTPGGGYTF. The CDR3 DNA reads TGTGCCTGGAGTGGGTCTTTAACGCCGGGTGGTGGCTACACCTTC.

The V call is TRBV5-1, the J call TRBJ2-2; no reliable D call. This CDR3 spans 14 amino acids. Germline V gene sequence: CDR1 SGHRS, CDR2 YFSETQ. V was trimmed by 1 base and J by 7 bases, leaving 11 bases between them. CDR3 in amino acids: CASSLRQAGGELFF. CDR3 in DNA: TGCGCCAGCAGCTTGAGGCAGGCCGGCGGGGAGCTGTTTTTT.

The chain joins TRBV5-4 to TRBJ2-3, with 8 bases identical to TRBD1. This CDR3 has 16 amino acids. Germline V gene lookup returns CDR1 SGHNT and CDR2 YYREEE (reference sequence). After removal of 3 bases from V and 2 bases from J, the junction contained 8 bases not matched to a gene. CDR3 loop: CASSSAVDRATDTQYF. The CDR3 coding sequence is TGTGCCAGCAGCTCCGCCGTGGACAGGGCCACAGATACGCAGTATTTT.

The sample holds one count of this clone. The CDR3 here is CASSPRQRDPYGYTF. In DNA, the CDR3 is TGTGCCAGCTCACCAAGACAGAGAGACCCATATGGCTACACCTTC. V and J are TRBV18 and TRBJ1-2, with D perhaps TRBD1 (5 bases). The CDR3 totals 15 residues. Between the trimmed V and J ends, which lost 2 bases and 5 bases, there was a span of 15 bases. Germline V lookup: CDR1 KGHSH, CDR2 LQKENI.

V usage is TRBV7-9 and J usage is TRBJ2-1, with 12 bases aligning to TRBD2. CDR1 is SEHNR, CDR2 FQNEAQ, per germline (reference sequence). There are 14 residues in the CDR3. V lost 6 bases, J lost 8 bases, and 5 bases stayed unmatched. The DNA of the CDR3 is TGTGCCAGCAGTTGGACTAGCGGGATGGATGAGCAGTTCTTC. Protein product: CASSWTSGMDEQFF.

The chain couples TRBV5-1 to TRBJ1-2, with D perhaps matching TRBD1 (5 bases). Per the germline V gene, CDR1 is SGHRS and CDR2 is YFSETQ. V was cut by 2 bases and J by 7 bases, with 12 bases left in between. The CDR3 extends over 13 amino acids. CDR3 nucleotides: TGCGCCAGCAGCTTCGGCAGGGAGGGTGGCTACACCTTC. Its translation: CASSFGREGGYTF.